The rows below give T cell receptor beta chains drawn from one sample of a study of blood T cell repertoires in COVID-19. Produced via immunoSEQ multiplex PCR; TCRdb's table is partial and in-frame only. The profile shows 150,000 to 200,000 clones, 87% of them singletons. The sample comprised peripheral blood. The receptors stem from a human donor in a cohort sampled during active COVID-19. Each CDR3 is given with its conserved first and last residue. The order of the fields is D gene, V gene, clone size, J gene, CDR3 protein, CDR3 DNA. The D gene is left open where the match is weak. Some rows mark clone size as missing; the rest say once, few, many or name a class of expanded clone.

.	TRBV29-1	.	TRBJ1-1	CSVPSGWERNTEAFF	TGCAGCGTTCCATCAGGGTGGGAAAGGAACACTGAAGCTTTCTTT
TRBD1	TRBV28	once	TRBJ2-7	CASLGDRGNYEQYF	TGTGCCAGCTTAGGGGACAGGGGGAACTACGAGCAGTACTTC
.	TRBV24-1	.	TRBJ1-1	CATSDSVNTEAFF	TGTGCCACCAGTGACAGTGTGAACACTGAAGCTTTCTTT
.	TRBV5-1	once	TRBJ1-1	CASSPKGHMNTEAFF	TGCGCCAGCAGCCCTAAGGGACACATGAACACTGAAGCTTTCTTT
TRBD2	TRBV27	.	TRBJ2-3	CASSLQPGLAFTDTQYF	TGTGCCAGCAGTTTACAGCCGGGACTAGCGTTCACAGATACGCAGTATTTT
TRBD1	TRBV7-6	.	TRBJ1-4	CASTRTTGKFATNEKLFF	TGTGCCAGCACCCGAACGACAGGGAAATTTGCAACTAATGAAAAACTGTTTTTT
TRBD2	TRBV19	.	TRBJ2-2	CASSIERGAGELFF	TGTGCCAGTAGTATAGAGCGGGGGGCCGGGGAGCTGTTTTTT
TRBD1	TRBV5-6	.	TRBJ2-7	CASRKYTAGTGNVYEQYF	TGTGCCAGCAGAAAGTACACAGCCGGGACAGGGAATGTCTACGAGCAGTACTTC
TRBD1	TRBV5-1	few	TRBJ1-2	CASSHGTGGYTF	TGCGCCAGCAGCCACGGGACAGGCGGCTACACCTTC
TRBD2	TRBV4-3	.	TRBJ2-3	CASSQFRLAGGQDTQYF	TGCGCCAGCAGCCAATTTCGACTAGCGGGGGGGCAGGATACGCAGTATTTT
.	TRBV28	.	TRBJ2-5	CASSPWVALAGTKETQYF	TGTGCCAGCAGCCCATGGGTGGCATTGGCGGGGACCAAGGAGACCCAGTACTTC
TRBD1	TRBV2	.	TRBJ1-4	CASRPGQGSEKLFF	TGTGCCAGCAGGCCGGGACAGGGGAGCGAAAAACTGTTTTTT
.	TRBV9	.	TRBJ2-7	CASSEQGGWGYEQYF	TGTGCCAGCAGCGAGCAGGGGGGATGGGGGTACGAGCAGTACTTC
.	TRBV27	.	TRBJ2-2	CASSPRTASNTGELFF	TGTGCCAGCAGTCCCCGGACAGCGTCGAACACCGGGGAGCTGTTTTTT
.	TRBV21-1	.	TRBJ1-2	CASSKIGGLYGYTF	TGTGCCAGCAGCAAGATCGGGGGACTCTATGGCTACACCTTC
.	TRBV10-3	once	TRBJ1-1	CAISEQGRTSMNTEAFF	TGTGCCATCAGTGAACAGGGCCGGACCTCGATGAACACTGAAGCTTTCTTT
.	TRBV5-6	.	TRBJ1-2	CASSLGQDDGYTF	TGTGCCAGCAGCTTGGGACAGGACGATGGCTACACCTTC
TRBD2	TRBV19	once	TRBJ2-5	CASSVWTSAQETQYF	TGTGCCAGTAGTGTCTGGACTAGCGCACAAGAGACCCAGTACTTC
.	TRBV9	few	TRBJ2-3	CASNPRGESTDTQYF	TGTGCCAGCAACCCCAGGGGGGAGAGCACAGATACGCAGTATTTT
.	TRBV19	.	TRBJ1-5	CASSVPGNQPQHF	TGTGCCAGTAGTGTGCCAGGGAATCAGCCCCAGCATTTT
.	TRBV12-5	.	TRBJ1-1	CASAGGYLLDTEAFF	TGTGCTAGTGCTGGGGGGTACCTCTTAGACACTGAAGCTTTCTTT
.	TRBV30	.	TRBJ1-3	CAWSGTASGNTIYF	TGTGCCTGGAGTGGGACAGCCTCTGGAAACACCATATATTTT
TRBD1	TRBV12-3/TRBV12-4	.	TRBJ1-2	CATRQGGGYTF	TGTGCCACCAGACAGGGCGGGGGCTACACCTTC
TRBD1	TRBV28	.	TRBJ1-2	CASSHFLGKGTGGGGYTF	TGTGCCAGCAGTCACTTCCTGGGTAAAGGGACAGGGGGCGGTGGCTACACCTTC
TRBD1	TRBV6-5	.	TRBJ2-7	CASSFTGTGRLYEQYF	TGTGCCAGCAGTTTCACCGGGACAGGGAGACTCTACGAGCAGTACTTC
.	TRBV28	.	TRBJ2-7	CASSLSGYEQYF	TGTGCCAGCAGTTTATCCGGGTACGAGCAGTACTTC
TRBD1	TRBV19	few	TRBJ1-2	CASSIDPPTGEVYGYTF	TGTGCCAGTAGTATAGATCCCCCCACAGGGGAGGTCTATGGCTACACCTTC
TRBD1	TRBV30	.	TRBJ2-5	CAWSVRQGKETQYF	TGTGCCTGGAGTGTACGACAGGGGAAAGAGACCCAGTACTTC
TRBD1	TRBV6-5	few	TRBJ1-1	CASSYSGQGAEAFF	TGTGCCAGCAGTTACTCCGGACAGGGTGCTGAAGCTTTCTTT
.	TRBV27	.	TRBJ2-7	CASSFRDSNGQYF	TGTGCCAGCAGTTTCCGGGACTCCAACGGGCAGTACTTC
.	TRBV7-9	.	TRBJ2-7	CAYDGQTIYEQYF	TGTGCCTACGACGGACAGACAATTTACGAGCAGTACTTC
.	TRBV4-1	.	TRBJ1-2	CASSQVTAGTYGYTF	TGCGCCAGCAGCCAAGTTACCGCAGGCACCTATGGCTACACCTTC
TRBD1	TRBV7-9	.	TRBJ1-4	CASSPEDRAREKLFF	TGTGCCAGCAGCCCCGAGGACAGGGCCCGGGAAAAACTGTTTTTT
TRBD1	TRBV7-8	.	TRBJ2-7	CASSLRTGRLSYEQYF	TGTGCCAGCAGCTTAAGGACAGGTCGCCTCAGCTACGAGCAGTACTTC
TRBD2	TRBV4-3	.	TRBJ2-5	CASSPRVAGGGETQYF	TGCGCCAGCAGCCCTCGGGTAGCGGGGGGAGGTGAGACCCAGTACTTC
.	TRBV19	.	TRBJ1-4	CASSIPGGGIEKLFF	TGTGCCAGTAGTATCCCCGGGGGGGGAATTGAAAAACTGTTTTTT
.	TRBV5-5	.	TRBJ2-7	CASSGGSGFSYEQYF	TGTGCCAGCAGCGGAGGGTCGGGGTTTTCCTACGAGCAGTACTTC
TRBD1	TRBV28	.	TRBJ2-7	CASSSGTGYEQYF	TGTGCCAGCAGTTCCGGGACAGGTTACGAGCAGTACTTC
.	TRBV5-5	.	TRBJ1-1	CASSLNGKGTEAFF	TGTGCCAGCAGCTTAAACGGGAAGGGCACTGAAGCTTTCTTT
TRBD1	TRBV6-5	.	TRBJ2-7	CASSRQGSIYEQYF	TGTGCCAGCAGTAGACAGGGGAGCATCTACGAGCAGTACTTC